Presented here are 8 T cell receptor beta chains from one specimen sequenced in a study of T-cell reconstitution after alpha-beta-depleted transplantation in children. Unique molecular identifiers tagged the TCRbeta library. TCRdb re-called the PCR reads with MiXCR, one entry per CDR3 protein. Among roughly 280,000 distinct CDR3 sequences, around a tenth were seen once, and the ten largest hold about a quarter. Sequenced material: peripheral blood, taken 180 days after TCRalphabeta/CD19-depleted stem cell transplant. The origin of the receptors is a male patient between 2 and 15 years old who had a stem cell transplant for chronic granulomatous disease, so the T cells may come from the graft donor.

Many counts were recorded for this clonotype. J is TRBJ1-1 and V is TRBV7-9; D not resolved. Germline CDR1 and CDR2: SEHNR and FQNEAQ (reference sequence). Deletions cut 3 bases from V and 3 bases from J, with 14 bases between. The CDR3 contains 15 residues. The CDR3 DNA is TGTGCCAGCAGCTTGTCGTCCCCTCGGGACACTGAAGCTTTCTTT. Protein product: CASSLSSPRDTEAFF.

This clonotype was seen at least ten times. V and J are TRBV20-1 and TRBJ2-1; possibly TRBD1 for D (5 bases). Between the trimmed V and J ends, which lost 3 bases and 4 bases, there was a span of 13 bases. The CDR3 runs 14 residues. Looked up from germline, CDR1 is DFQATT and CDR2 is SNEGSKA (reference sequence). The CDR3 sequence: CSASGQGPYNEQFF. CDR3 DNA sequence: TGCAGTGCTAGTGGGCAGGGCCCTTACAATGAGCAGTTCTTC.

This clonotype was counted only a few times. The chain links TRBV5-4 to TRBJ2-3, with 9 bases aligning to TRBD2. V dropped 4 bases and J dropped 3; count of bases not matched to a gene: 6. Germline V gene sequence: CDR1 SGHNT, CDR2 YYREEE (reference sequence). The CDR3 has 15 amino acids. The CDR3: CASSPRGGRTDTQYF. The CDR3 DNA is TGTGCCAGCAGCCCGCGGGGGGGCAGGACAGATACGCAGTATTTT.

This clonotype was recorded at least ten times. The V and J genes are TRBV24-1 and TRBJ2-3; either TRBD1 or TRBD2 may fit D (5 bases each). From germline, CDR1 is KGHDR and CDR2 SFDVKD. The CDR3 runs to 16 residues. V was shortened by 0 bases and J by 4 bases, with 13 bases between the two germline ends. The CDR3 bases are TGTGCCACCAGTGATTTGGGGGACCACGGTTCAGATACGCAGTATTTT. Residues: CATSDLGDHGSDTQYF.

This clonotype appeared many times. The chain carries TRBV5-1 and TRBJ2-2; weak D call: TRBD1 (5 bases). V was shortened by 4 bases and J by 5 bases, with 12 bases between the two germline ends. CDR3 size: 14 residues. Germline loops: CDR1 SGHRS, CDR2 YFSETQ. The CDR3 coding sequence is TGCGCCAGCAGCCCAGACAGACGGACCGGGGAGCTGTTTTTT. As protein: CASSPDRRTGELFF.

Details on this clonotype: Its ends do not fully match the called genes, so a read error is possible. The genes are TRBV10-1 and TRBJ2-7; weak D call: TRBD1 (6 bases). Per germline, CDR1 WNHNN and CDR2 SYGVQD (reference sequence). CDR3 length: 14 amino acids. The DNA of the CDR3 is TGCGCCAGCAGTGACGCGGACAGCCCCTACAAGCAGTACTTC. Translated, it gives CASSDADSPYKQYF.

This clonotype was counted at least ten times. The chain joins TRBV29-1 to TRBJ1-1; weak D call: TRBD1 (6 bases). The germline V gene has CDR1 SQVTM and CDR2 ANQGSEA. This CDR3 comprises 14 residues. Trimming removed 2 bases from V and 4 bases from J, with 14 bases in between. The CDR3 nucleotides read TGCAGCGTTGAACCCGCGGGGGCGGGCACTGAAGCTTTCTTT. This translates into CSVEPAGAGTEAFF.

This clonotype was recorded many times. The CDR3 loop is CASSPLAGGRNEQFF. CDR3 coding DNA: TGTGCCAGCAGTCCACTAGCGGGGGGGCGTAATGAGCAGTTCTTC. This chain joins TRBV27 and TRBJ2-1; 13 positions agree with TRBD2. The CDR3 contains 15 residues. V shed 5 bases, J shed 7 bases, and the junction held 5 bases outside the gene matches. Germline lookup yields CDR1 MNHEY and CDR2 SMNVEV (reference sequence).